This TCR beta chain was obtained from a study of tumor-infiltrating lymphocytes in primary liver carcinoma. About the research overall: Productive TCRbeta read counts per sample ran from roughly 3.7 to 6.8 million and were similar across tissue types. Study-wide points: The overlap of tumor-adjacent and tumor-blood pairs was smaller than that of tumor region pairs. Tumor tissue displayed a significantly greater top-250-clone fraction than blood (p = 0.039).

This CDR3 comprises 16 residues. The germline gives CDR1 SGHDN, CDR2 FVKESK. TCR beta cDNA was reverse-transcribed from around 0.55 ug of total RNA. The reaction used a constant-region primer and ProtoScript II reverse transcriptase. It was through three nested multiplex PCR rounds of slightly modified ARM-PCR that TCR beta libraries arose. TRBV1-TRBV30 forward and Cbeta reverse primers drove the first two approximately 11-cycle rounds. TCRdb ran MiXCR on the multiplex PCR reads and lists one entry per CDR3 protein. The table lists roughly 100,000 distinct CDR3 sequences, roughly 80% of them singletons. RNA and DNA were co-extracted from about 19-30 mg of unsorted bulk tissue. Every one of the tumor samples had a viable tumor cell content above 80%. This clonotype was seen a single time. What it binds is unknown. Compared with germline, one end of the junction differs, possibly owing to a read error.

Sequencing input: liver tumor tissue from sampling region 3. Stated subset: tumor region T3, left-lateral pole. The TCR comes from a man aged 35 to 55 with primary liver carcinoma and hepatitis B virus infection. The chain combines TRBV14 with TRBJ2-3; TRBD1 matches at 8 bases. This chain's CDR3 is CVSNQRQGRGADTQYF. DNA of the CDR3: TGTGTCAGCAACCAACGACAGGGGAGAGGGGCAGATACGCAGTATTTT.